This TCR beta chain was obtained from a study of T cells after yellow fever vaccination. UMIs and a universal primer site were added when TCR cDNA was made by 5'RACE template switching. Each CDR3 protein is one row after TCRdb ran MiXCR on the 5' RACE reads. The sample has around 310,000 distinct CDR3 sequences, 3.5% to 4.5% seen once. This CDR3 comprises 16 residues. Germline values: CDR1 SGHRS, CDR2 YFSETQ. With V trimmed by 1 base and J by 1 base, 4 bases remained unmatched. This clonotype has ten or more counts. The sequence derives from a man in his late teens or twenties who received the YFV17D yellow fever vaccine. Sequencing was performed on PBMCs, taken 5 days after the yellow fever booster vaccination. This sequence joins TRBV5-1 and TRBJ2-2; 7 bases line up with TRBD2. The CDR3: CASSLSPSGNTGELFF. The CDR3 DNA is TGCGCCAGCAGCTTGAGCCCTAGCGGGAACACCGGGGAGCTGTTTTTT.